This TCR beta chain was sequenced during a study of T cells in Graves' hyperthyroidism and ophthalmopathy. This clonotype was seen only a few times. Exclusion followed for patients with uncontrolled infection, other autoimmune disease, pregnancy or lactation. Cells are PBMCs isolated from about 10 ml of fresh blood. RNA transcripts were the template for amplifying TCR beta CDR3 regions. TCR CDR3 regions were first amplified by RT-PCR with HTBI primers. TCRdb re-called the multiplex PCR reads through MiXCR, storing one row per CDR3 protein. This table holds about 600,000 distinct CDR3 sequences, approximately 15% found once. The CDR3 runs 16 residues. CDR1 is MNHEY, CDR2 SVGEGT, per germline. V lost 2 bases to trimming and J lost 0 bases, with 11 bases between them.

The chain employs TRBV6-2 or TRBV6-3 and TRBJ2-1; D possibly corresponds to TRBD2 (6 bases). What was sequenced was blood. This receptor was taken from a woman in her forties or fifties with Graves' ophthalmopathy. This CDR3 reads CASSYLVGSSYNEQFF. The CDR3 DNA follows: TGTGCCAGCAGTTACCTTGTCGGGAGCTCCTACAATGAGCAGTTCTTC.